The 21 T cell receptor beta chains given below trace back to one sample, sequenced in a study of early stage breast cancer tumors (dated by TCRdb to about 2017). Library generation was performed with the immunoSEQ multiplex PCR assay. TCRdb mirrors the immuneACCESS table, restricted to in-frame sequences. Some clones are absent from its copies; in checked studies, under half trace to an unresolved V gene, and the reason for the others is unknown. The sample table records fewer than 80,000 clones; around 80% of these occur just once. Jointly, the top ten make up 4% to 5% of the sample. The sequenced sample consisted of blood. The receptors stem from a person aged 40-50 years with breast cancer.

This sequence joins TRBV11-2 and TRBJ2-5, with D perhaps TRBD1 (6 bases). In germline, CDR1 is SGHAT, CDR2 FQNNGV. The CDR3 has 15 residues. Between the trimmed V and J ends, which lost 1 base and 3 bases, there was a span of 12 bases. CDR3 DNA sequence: TGTGCCAGCAGCTTAGGACTAACAGGGAAAGAGACCCAGTACTTC. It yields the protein CASSLGLTGKETQYF. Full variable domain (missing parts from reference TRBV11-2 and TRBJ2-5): EAGVAQSPRYKIIEKRQSVAFWCNPISGHATLYWYQQILGQGPKLLIQFQNNGVVDDSQLPKDRFSAERLKGVDSTLKIQPAKLEDSAVYLCASSLGLTGKETQYFGPGTRLLVL.

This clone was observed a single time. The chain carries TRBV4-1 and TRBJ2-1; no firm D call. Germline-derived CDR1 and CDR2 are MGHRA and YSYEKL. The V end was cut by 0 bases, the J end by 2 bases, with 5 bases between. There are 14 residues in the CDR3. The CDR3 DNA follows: TGCGCCAGCAGCCAAGATACCACCTACAATGAGCAGTTCTTC. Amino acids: CASSQDTTYNEQFF.

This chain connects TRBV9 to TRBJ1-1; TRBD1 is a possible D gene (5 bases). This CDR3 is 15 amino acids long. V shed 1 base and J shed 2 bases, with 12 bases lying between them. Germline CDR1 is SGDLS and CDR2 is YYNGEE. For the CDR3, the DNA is TGTGCCAGCAGCGTATCCGGGGGGAGCAACACTGAAGCTTTCTTT. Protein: CASSVSGGSNTEAFF.

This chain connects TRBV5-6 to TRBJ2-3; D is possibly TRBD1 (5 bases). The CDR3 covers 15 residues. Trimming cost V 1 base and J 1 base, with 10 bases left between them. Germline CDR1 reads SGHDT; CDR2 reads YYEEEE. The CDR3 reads CASSLLGVGTDTQYF. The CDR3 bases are TGTGCCAGCAGCTTGCTAGGGGTAGGCACAGATACGCAGTATTTT. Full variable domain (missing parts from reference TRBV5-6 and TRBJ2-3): DAGVTQSPTHLIKTRGQQVTLRCSPKSGHDTVSWYQQALGQGPQFIFQYYEEEERQRGNFPDRFSGHQFPNYSSELNVNALLLGDSALYLCASSLLGVGTDTQYFGPGTRLTVL.

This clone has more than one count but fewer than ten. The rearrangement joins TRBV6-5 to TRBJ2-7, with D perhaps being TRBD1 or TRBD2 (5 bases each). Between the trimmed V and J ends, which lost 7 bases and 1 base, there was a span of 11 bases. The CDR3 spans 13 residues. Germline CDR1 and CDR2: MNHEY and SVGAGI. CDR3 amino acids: CASTAGASYEQYF. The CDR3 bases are TGTGCCAGCACCGCCGGGGCGTCCTACGAGCAGTACTTC.

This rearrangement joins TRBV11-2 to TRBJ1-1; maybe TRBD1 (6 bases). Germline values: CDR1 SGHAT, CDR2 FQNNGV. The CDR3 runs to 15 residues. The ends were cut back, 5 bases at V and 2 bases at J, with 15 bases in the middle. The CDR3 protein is CASSAFQGRNTEAFF. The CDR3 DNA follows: TGTGCCAGCAGCGCGTTTCAGGGGCGCAACACTGAAGCTTTCTTT.

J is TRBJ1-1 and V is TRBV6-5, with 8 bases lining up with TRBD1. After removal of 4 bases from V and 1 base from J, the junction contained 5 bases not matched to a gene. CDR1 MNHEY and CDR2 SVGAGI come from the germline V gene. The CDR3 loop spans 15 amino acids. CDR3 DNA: TGTGCCAGCAGTTGGGGGGGACAGGCGAACACTGAAGCTTTCTTT. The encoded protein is CASSWGGQANTEAFF.

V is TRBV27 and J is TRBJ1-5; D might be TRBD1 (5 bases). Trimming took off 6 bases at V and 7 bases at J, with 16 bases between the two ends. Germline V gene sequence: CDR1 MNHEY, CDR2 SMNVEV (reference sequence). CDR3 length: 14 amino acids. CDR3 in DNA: TGTGCCAGCAGGGAGGGGTCCGGCCGCCAGCCCCAGCATTTT. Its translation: CASREGSGRQPQHF.

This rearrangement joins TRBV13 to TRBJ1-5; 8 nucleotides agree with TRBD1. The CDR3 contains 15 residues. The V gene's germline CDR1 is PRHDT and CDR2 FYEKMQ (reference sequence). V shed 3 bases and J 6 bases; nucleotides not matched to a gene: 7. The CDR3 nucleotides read TGTGCCAGCAGCTTCGGTCAGGGGGCGTCTCAGCCCCAGCATTTT. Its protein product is CASSFGQGASQPQHF.

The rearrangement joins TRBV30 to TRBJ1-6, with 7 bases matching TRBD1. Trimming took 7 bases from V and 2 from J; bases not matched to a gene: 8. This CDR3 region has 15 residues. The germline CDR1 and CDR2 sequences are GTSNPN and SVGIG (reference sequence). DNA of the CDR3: TGTGCCTTTGCACAGGGGTCAGCCTATAATTCACCCCTCCACTTT. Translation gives CAFAQGSAYNSPLHF.

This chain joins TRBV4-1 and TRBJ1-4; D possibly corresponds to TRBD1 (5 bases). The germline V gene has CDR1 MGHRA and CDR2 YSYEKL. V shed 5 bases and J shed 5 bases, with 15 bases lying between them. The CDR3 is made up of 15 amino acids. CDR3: CASSTQGRKNEKLFF. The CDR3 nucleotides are TGCGCCAGCAGCACTCAGGGACGGAAGAATGAAAAACTGTTTTTT.

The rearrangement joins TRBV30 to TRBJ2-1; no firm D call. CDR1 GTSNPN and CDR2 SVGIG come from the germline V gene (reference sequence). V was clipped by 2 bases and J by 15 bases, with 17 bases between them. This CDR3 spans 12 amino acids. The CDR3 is CAWSFPLGSRFF. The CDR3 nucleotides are TGTGCCTGGAGTTTCCCCCTGGGTAGTCGGTTCTTC.

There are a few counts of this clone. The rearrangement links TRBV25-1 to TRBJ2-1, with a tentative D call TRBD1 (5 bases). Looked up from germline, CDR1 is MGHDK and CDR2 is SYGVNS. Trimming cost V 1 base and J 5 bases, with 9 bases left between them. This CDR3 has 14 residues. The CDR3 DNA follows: TGTGCCAGCAGTGAATGGGCAGGGAACAATGAGCAGTTCTTC. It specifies CASSEWAGNNEQFF.

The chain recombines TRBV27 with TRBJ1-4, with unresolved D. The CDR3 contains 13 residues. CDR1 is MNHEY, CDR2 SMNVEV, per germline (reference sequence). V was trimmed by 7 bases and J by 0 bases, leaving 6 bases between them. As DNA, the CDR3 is TGTGCCAGCAAGGGTACAACTAATGAAAAACTGTTTTTT. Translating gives CASKGTTNEKLFF. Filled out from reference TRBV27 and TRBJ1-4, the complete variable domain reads EAQVTQNPRYLITVTGKKLTVTCSQNMNHEYMSWYRQDPGLGLRQIYYSMNVEVTDKGDVPEGYKVSRKEKRNFPLILESPSPNQTSLYFCASKGTTNEKLFFGSGTQLSVL.

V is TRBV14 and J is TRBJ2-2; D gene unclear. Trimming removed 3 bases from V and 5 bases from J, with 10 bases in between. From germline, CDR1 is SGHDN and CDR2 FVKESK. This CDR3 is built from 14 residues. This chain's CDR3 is CASSQYSSTGELFF. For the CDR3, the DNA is TGTGCCAGCAGCCAGTACTCTTCTACCGGGGAGCTGTTTTTT.

This CDR3 is CAWNKLAGGTGELFF. The CDR3 DNA sequence: TGTGCCTGGAATAAACTAGCGGGCGGGACCGGGGAGCTGTTTTTT. The chain carries TRBV30 and TRBJ2-2, with TRBD2 identical over 9 bases. The CDR3 is made up of 15 amino acids. Germline values: CDR1 GTSNPN, CDR2 SVGIG (reference sequence). Trimming removed 4 bases from V and 5 bases from J; junction bases left unmatched: 8.

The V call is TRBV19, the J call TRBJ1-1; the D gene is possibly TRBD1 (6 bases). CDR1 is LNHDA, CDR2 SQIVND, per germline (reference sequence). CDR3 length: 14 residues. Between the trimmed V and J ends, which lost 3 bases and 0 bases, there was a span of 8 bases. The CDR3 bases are TGTGCCAGTAGTATCGGACAGATGAACACTGAAGCTTTCTTT. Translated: CASSIGQMNTEAFF.

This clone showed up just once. The DNA for the CDR3 is TGTGCCAGCAGGCTGACAGGGCCAGAGACCCAGTACTTC. As protein: CASRLTGPETQYF. The V and J genes are TRBV6-1 and TRBJ2-5; TRBD1 matches 7 bases. CDR3 length equals 13 residues. Germline assignment: CDR1 MNHNS and CDR2 SASEGT. V trimming: 6 bases; J trimming: 4 bases; junction bases outside the gene matches: 5.

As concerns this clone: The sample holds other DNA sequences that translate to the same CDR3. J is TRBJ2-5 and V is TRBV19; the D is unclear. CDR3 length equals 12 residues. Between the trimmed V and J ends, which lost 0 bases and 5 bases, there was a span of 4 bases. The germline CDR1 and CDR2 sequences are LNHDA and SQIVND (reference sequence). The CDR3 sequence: CASSIDQETQYF. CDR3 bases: TGTGCCAGTAGTATAGATCAGGAGACCCAGTACTTC.

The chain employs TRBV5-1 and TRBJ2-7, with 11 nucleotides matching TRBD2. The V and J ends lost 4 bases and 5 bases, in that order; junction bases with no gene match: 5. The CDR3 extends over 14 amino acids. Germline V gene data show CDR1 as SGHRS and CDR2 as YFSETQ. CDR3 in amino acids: CASSLAGGHDEQYF. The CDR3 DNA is TGCGCCAGCAGCCTAGCGGGAGGTCACGACGAGCAGTACTTC.

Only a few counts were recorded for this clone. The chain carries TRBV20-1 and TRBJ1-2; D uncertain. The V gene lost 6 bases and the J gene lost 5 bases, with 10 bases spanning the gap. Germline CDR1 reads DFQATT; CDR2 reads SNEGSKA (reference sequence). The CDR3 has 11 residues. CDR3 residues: CSAPVRYGYTF. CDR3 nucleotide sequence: TGCAGTGCCCCAGTGAGGTATGGCTACACCTTC.